This T cell receptor beta chain was recovered during a study of CD8 T cells in ankylosing spondylitis. Whole-study results and caveats: Within ankylosing spondylitis blood, a TCR beta motif made up of eight or nine highly homologous variants appeared to be characteristic.

This clonotype was detected a few times. Its specificity is unknown. In TCRdb, the 5' RACE reads were re-called with MiXCR into one record per CDR3 protein. The repertoire holds over 700,000 distinct CDR3 sequences, with around 17% as singletons. The CDR3 length is 16 residues. Germline assignment: CDR1 MNHEY and CDR2 SMNVEV (reference sequence). V lost 1 base and J lost 0, with 10 bases in between. The sequenced sample consisted of blood, either unsorted or a sorted T cell fraction (not recorded which). This TCR was sampled from a male donor with ankylosing spondylitis. V usage is TRBV27 and J usage is TRBJ2-1, with a possible D match to TRBD2 (5 bases). The CDR3 DNA is TGTGCCAGCAGTTTATATCGGGAAAGCTCCTACAATGAGCAGTTCTTC. Amino acid sequence: CASSLYRESSYNEQFF.